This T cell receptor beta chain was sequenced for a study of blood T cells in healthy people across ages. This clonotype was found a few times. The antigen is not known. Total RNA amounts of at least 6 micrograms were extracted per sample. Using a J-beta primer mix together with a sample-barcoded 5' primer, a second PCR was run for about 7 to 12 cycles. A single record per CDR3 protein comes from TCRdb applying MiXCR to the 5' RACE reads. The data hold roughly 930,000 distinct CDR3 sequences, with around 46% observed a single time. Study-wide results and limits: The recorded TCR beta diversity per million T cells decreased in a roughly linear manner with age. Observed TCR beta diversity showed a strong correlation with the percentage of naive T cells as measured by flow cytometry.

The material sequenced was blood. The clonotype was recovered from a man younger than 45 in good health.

The CDR3 DNA is TGTGCCAGCAGCTTAGCCGACGGAATAAACTATGGCTACACCTTC. Protein: CASSLADGINYGYTF. This chain joins TRBV7-9 and TRBJ1-2; D remains ambiguous. The CDR3 loop spans 15 amino acids. Germline-derived CDR1 and CDR2 are SEHNR and FQNEAQ (reference sequence). V was cut by 0 bases and J by 2 bases, with 10 bases left in between.